This passage covers 12 T cell receptor beta chains from one sample sequenced in a study of blood T cells in healthy people across ages. It was with a sample-barcoded 5' primer and a J-beta primer mix that a second PCR of about 6 to 12 cycles was run. TCRdb recomputed calls from the 5' RACE reads with MiXCR, one row per CDR3 protein. This table holds some 730,000 distinct CDR3 sequences, about 20% found once. What was sequenced was blood. The source is a man between 70 and 80 years old in good health.

Only a few counts were recorded for this clonotype. V is TRBV6-6 and J is TRBJ2-5; D is unresolved. Trimming stripped 2 bases from V and 4 bases from J, with 5 bases between. CDR3 length: 12 amino acids. Germline CDR1 is MNHNY and CDR2 is SVGAGI (reference sequence). CDR3 amino acids: CASSYERETQYF. The CDR3 region has the DNA TGTGCCAGCAGTTACGAGAGAGAGACCCAGTACTTC.

This chain uses TRBV29-1 with TRBJ2-5; possibly TRBD1 for D (5 bases). V was shortened by 8 bases and J by 2 bases, with 9 bases between the two germline ends. CDR1 and CDR2 (germline): SQVTM, ANQGSEA. The CDR3 sequence is 11 residues long. The CDR3 is CSLRQQETQYF. CDR3 bases: TGCAGCTTAAGACAGCAAGAGACCCAGTACTTC.

This clonotype was counted only a few times. This chain joins TRBV4-3 and TRBJ2-1, with TRBD2 matching over 12 bases. The CDR3 runs 20 residues. In germline, CDR1 is LGHNA, CDR2 YSLEER. The V gene end was trimmed by 0 bases and the J gene end by 3 bases; junction bases not matched to a gene: 12. The CDR3 protein is CASSQDRLAGVSDIYNEQFF. The CDR3 DNA reads as TGCGCCAGCAGCCAAGATCGACTAGCGGGAGTATCGGATATCTACAATGAGCAGTTCTTC.

The gene calls are TRBV6-7 and TRBJ2-2; D is perhaps TRBD1 (5 bases). TRBV6-7 is an ORF; its function is uncertain. This CDR3 has 13 residues. V dropped 6 bases and J dropped 5 bases, with 10 bases sitting between them. CDR3 sequence (DNA): TGTGCCAGCAGGACAGTGGGGACCGGGGAGCTGTTTTTT. This translates into CASRTVGTGELFF.

This clonotype was picked up a small number of times. This chain connects TRBV29-1 to TRBJ2-5; D unclear. The V and J ends lost 8 bases and 5 bases respectively, with 18 bases between them. The CDR3 has 13 residues. The germline CDR1 and CDR2 sequences are SQVTM and ANQGSEA. The CDR3 reads CSLRSSPRETQYF. The CDR3 nucleotides are TGCAGCTTACGGAGTTCGCCGAGGGAGACCCAGTACTTC.

The chain uses TRBV2 and TRBJ1-1; 9 nucleotides line up with TRBD1. CDR1 is SNHLY and CDR2 is FYNNEI in the germline V gene. The CDR3 is 14 residues long. V lost 2 bases to trimming and J lost 10 bases; unmatched junction nucleotides: 8. The chain's CDR3 is CASSETGQGPGAFF. The CDR3 nucleotides are TGTGCCAGCAGTGAAACAGGACAGGGGCCTGGAGCTTTCTTT.

This clonotype was picked up a small number of times. This rearrangement joins TRBV20-1 to TRBJ2-1; possibly TRBD2 for D (6 bases). The J call may not be correct, given that the DNA end is closer to TRBJ2-5. The CDR3 contains 15 residues. The germline V gene has CDR1 DFQATT and CDR2 SNEGSKA (reference sequence). CDR3 region: CSARVEGGGRETQYF. CDR3 nucleotides: TGCAGTGCTAGAGTGGAGGGAGGAGGACGAGAGACCCAGTACTTC.

The V and J genes are TRBV2 and TRBJ1-2, with 9 bases matching TRBD1. The CDR3 covers 14 residues. Germline V gene sequence: CDR1 SNHLY, CDR2 FYNNEI. The V gene end was trimmed by 7 bases and the J gene end by 8 bases; junction bases not matched to a gene: 11. The CDR3 nucleotides read TGTGCCAGCATTTCCGGGACAGGGCTATTCGGCTACACCTTC. This sequence encodes CASISGTGLFGYTF.

This clonotype was recorded a few times. The V gene is TRBV18, the J gene TRBJ2-7, with a tentative D call TRBD2 (6 bases). The length of the CDR3 is 15 residues. CDR1 and CDR2 (germline): KGHSH, LQKENI. Deletions cut 5 bases from V and 6 bases from J, with 20 bases between. The CDR3 protein is CASSFGTATRGEQYF. The CDR3 DNA reads TGTGCCAGCTCATTTGGGACGGCGACGCGGGGCGAGCAGTACTTC.

V usage is TRBV5-1 and J usage is TRBJ2-1; no clear D gene. There are 15 residues in the CDR3. Trimming pared 4 bases from V and 0 bases from J, leaving 11 bases between. Germline V gene lookup returns CDR1 SGHRS and CDR2 YFSETQ. CDR3 protein: CASSPDSFSYNEQFF. The CDR3 DNA reads TGCGCCAGCAGCCCCGACTCATTCTCCTACAATGAGCAGTTCTTC. Drawing the rest from reference TRBV5-1 and TRBJ2-1, the complete variable domain is KAGVTQTPRYLIKTRGQQVTLSCSPISGHRSVSWYQQTPGQGLQFLFEYFSETQRNKGNFPGRFSGRQFSNSRSEMNVSTLELGDSALYLCASSPDSFSYNEQFFGPGTRLTVL.

The table lists this clonotype with a count of one. The V gene is TRBV4-3, the J gene TRBJ2-1; possible D gene TRBD1, 6 bases. Trimming stripped 4 bases from V and 4 bases from J, with 11 bases between. Germline CDR1 and CDR2: LGHNA and YSLEER. The CDR3 spans 14 residues. CDR3 coding DNA: TGCGCCAGCAGCCGGGACAAATCATACAATGAGCAGTTCTTC. It translates to CASSRDKSYNEQFF.

The chain uses TRBV3-1 and TRBJ1-2, with TRBD1 as a possible D gene (5 bases). The CDR3 loop spans 15 amino acids. Germline CDR1 LGHDT, CDR2 YNNKEL (reference sequence). With 1 base removed from V and 6 bases from J, the gap between germline ends came to 15 bases. CDR3 nucleotides: TGTGCCAGCAGCCAAGTCCCAGGAGAAGGGGATGGCTACACCTTC. This sequence encodes CASSQVPGEGDGYTF.